What follows is one T cell receptor beta chain and its context. The antigen is not known. This specimen belongs to a study of a mutant IDH1 vaccine in newly diagnosed glioma. About the research overall: Eight vaccinations went to patients in weeks 1, 3, 5, 7, 11, 15, 19, 23.

V lost 4 bases to trimming and J lost 12 bases; unmatched junction nucleotides: 6. Looked up from germline, CDR1 is SGHNT and CDR2 is YYREEE (reference sequence). The CDR3 length is 12 residues. Time point indicated: week 5, during vaccination. A single vaccine dose contained 300 ug of mutant IDH1 20-mer peptide, and topical imiquimod was used with it. Generated by immunoSEQ multiplex PCR, the TCRdb table keeps only in-frame clones and is missing some. The sample consists of tens of thousands of clones, 78% of them appearing once. The source material was PBMCs, sampled from a glioma patient whose treatment included an IDH1 peptide vaccine. The chain employs TRBV5-4 and TRBJ2-1, with TRBD1 identical over 8 bases. The receptor was derived from a woman in her 40s with glioma. The CDR3 loop reads CASSTGQGGQFF. The CDR3 DNA reads TGTGCCAGCAGCACCGGACAGGGCGGGCAGTTCTTC.